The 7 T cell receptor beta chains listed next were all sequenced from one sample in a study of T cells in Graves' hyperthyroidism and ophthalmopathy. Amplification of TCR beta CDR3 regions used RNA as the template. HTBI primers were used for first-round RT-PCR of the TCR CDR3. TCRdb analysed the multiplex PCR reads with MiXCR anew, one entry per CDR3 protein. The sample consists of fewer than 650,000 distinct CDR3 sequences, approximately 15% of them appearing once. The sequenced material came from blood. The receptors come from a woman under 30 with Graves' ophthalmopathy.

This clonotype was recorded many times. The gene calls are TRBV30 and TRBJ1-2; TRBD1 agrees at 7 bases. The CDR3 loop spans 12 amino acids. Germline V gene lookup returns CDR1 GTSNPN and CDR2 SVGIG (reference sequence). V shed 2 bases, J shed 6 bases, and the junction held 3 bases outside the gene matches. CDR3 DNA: TGTGCCTGGAGTCCCGGGACAGATGGCTACACCTTC. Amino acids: CAWSPGTDGYTF.

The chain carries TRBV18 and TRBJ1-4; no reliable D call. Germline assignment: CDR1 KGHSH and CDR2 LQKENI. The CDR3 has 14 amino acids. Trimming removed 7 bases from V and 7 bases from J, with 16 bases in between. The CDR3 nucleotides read TGTGCCAGCTGTAAAGGGTACCTTGGTGAAAAACTGTTTTTT. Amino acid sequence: CASCKGYLGEKLFF.

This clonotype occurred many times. CDR3 region: CASSTPLGGYTF. The CDR3 nucleotides read TGTGCCAGCAGCACCCCCCTGGGTGGCTACACCTTC. The rearrangement joins TRBV6-5 to TRBJ1-2; the D is unclear. The CDR3 sequence is 12 residues long. V dropped 6 bases and J dropped 7 bases, with 12 bases sitting between them. Germline V gives CDR1 MNHEY, CDR2 SVGAGI.

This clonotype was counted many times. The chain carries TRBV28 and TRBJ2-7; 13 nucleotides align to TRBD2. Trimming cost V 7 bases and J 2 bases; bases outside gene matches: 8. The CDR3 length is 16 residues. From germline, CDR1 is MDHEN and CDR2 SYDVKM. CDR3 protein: CASTRTSGSFTYEQYF. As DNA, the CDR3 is TGTGCCAGCACACGGACTAGCGGGAGCTTCACCTACGAGCAGTACTTC.

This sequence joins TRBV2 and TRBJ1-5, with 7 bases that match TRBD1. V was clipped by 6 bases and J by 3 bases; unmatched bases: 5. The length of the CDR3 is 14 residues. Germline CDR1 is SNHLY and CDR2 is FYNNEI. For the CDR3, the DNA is TGTGCCAGCAGATGGACAGGAAACAATCAGCCCCAGCATTTT. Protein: CASRWTGNNQPQHF.

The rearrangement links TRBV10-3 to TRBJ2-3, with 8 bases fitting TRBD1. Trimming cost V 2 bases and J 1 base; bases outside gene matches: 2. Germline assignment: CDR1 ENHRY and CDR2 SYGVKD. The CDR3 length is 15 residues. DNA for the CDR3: TGTGCCATCAGTGAGATGACAGGGGGCACAGATACGCAGTATTTT. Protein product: CAISEMTGGTDTQYF.

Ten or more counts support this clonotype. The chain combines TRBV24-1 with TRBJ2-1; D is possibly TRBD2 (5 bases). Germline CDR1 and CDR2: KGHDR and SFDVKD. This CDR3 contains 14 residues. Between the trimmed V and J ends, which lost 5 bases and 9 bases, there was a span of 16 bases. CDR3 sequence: CATSATDSTIEQFF. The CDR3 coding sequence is TGTGCCACCAGTGCTACGGACTCTACAATTGAGCAGTTCTTC.